Listed here are 10 T cell receptor beta chains from one sample, sequenced in a study of cytomegalovirus exposure and HLA in healthy donors. The PCR employed 60 Vbeta primers together with 13 Jbeta primers. Clones were read by immunoSEQ multiplex PCR, and TCRdb kept only the in-frame ones, dropping some. Counted here are 110,000 or so clones, roughly 79% occurring once; the ten biggest clones make up about 8%. The specimen sequenced was PBMCs. Receptor source: a woman between 45 and 65 years old in good health and CMV-seropositive.

The chain links TRBV6-1 to TRBJ2-3, with 9 bases fitting TRBD1. CDR1 and CDR2 from the germline V gene are MNHNS and SASEGT. The trim removed 5 bases at V and 5 bases at J, leaving 5 bases unmatched. The CDR3 consists of 14 residues. As DNA, the CDR3 is TGTGCCAGCAGTTCCCGGGACAGGGTAGATACGCAGTATTTT. Translated: CASSSRDRVDTQYF.

This chain links TRBV7-2 with TRBJ2-3, with a possible D match to TRBD2 (6 bases). CDR1 and CDR2 (germline): SGHTA, FQGNSA. V was shortened by 5 bases and J by 0 bases, with 9 bases between the two germline ends. There are 14 residues in the CDR3. CDR3 amino acids: CASSPGESTDTQYF. The CDR3 bases are TGTGCCAGCAGCCCGGGGGAAAGCACAGATACGCAGTATTTT.

The chain employs TRBV10-3 and TRBJ2-3; TRBD1 aligns across 8 bases. Germline CDR1 ENHRY, CDR2 SYGVKD. This CDR3 contains 16 residues. Germline trimming cut 3 bases from V and 1 base from J; bases unmatched to any gene: 6. CDR3 nucleotides: TGTGCCATCAGTGAAAATGGGGGACAGGGCACAGATACGCAGTATTTT. It yields the protein CAISENGGQGTDTQYF.

V usage is TRBV5-1 and J usage is TRBJ2-7, with D perhaps matching TRBD2 (7 bases). The CDR3 consists of 15 residues. The V end lost 6 bases, the J end lost 2 bases, and 18 bases lay between the germline ends. The germline V gene encodes CDR1 SGHRS and CDR2 YFSETQ. Here the CDR3 DNA reads TGCGCCAGCACCGGGGGGCTAGCGGTTACCTACGAGCAGTACTTC. Translated, it gives CASTGGLAVTYEQYF.

This chain uses TRBV4-3 with TRBJ2-5, with 10 bases that match TRBD2. The CDR3 loop spans 17 amino acids. Trimming removed 4 bases from V and 2 bases from J; junction bases left unmatched: 10. Per the germline V gene, CDR1 is LGHNA and CDR2 is YSLEER. Here the CDR3 reads CASSRSFLAGAQETQYF. The CDR3 DNA follows: TGCGCCAGCAGCCGATCCTTCCTAGCGGGAGCTCAAGAGACCCAGTACTTC.

The sample holds one count of this clone. The chain carries TRBV18 and TRBJ2-3; the match to TRBD1 covers 7 bases. CDR3 length: 15 residues. J lost 4 bases, V lost 0 bases, and 4 bases had no gene match. The germline CDR1 and CDR2 sequences are KGHSH and LQKENI. CDR3: CASSPPEGAPDTQYF. CDR3 nucleotide sequence: TGTGCCAGCTCACCACCCGAGGGGGCCCCAGATACGCAGTATTTT.

The sample holds a few counts of this clone. The chain joins TRBV6-1 to TRBJ2-3; maybe TRBD1 (6 bases). V lost 1 base and J lost 4, with 9 bases in between. Germline CDR1 is MNHNS and CDR2 is SASEGT. CDR3 length: 14 amino acids. The CDR3 here is CASSEGYRADTQYF. CDR3 nucleotide sequence: TGTGCCAGCAGTGAAGGCTACAGGGCAGATACGCAGTATTTT.

The V gene is TRBV9, the J gene TRBJ2-7, with D perhaps matching TRBD1 (6 bases). Germline V lookup: CDR1 SGDLS, CDR2 YYNGEE. The CDR3 has 14 amino acids. V lost 6 bases to trimming and J lost 1 base, with 14 bases between them. In DNA form, the CDR3 reads TGTGCCAGCAACAGGGACGGGGATTCCTACGAGCAGTACTTC. This sequence encodes CASNRDGDSYEQYF.

The sample holds one count of this clone. V is TRBV6-5 and J is TRBJ1-1, with TRBD1 identical over 7 bases. This CDR3 spans 15 amino acids. V lost 6 bases and J lost 3; bases outside the gene matches: 10. The germline gives CDR1 MNHEY, CDR2 SVGAGI. CDR3 region: CASRRDEGADTEAFF. In DNA, the CDR3 is TGTGCCAGCAGGAGGGATGAGGGGGCGGACACTGAAGCTTTCTTT.

J is TRBJ2-7 and V is TRBV19; 8 bases map to TRBD1. The CDR3 covers 14 residues. V shed 0 bases, J shed 6 bases, and the junction held 4 bases outside the gene matches. CDR1 is LNHDA, CDR2 SQIVND, per germline (reference sequence). The CDR3 DNA follows: TGTGCCAGTAGTATAGACCGACAGGGGAGCGAGCAGTACTTC. Its protein is CASSIDRQGSEQYF.